A single sample is the source of the 32 T cell receptor beta chains below, sequenced in a study of blood T cell repertoires in COVID-19. TCRdb keeps only in-frame clones here, not all; method: immunoSEQ multiplex PCR. Of 140,000 to 150,000 clones in the sample, roughly 80% were seen once. The sample comprised peripheral blood. The receptors were gathered from a human donor with acute or convalescent COVID-19. The donor label of this sample is uncertain.

This chain connects TRBV3-1 (or the pseudogene TRBV3-2) to TRBJ2-1, with a weak D call TRBD1 (5 bases). CDR1 is LGHDT and CDR2 is YNNKEL in the germline V gene (reference sequence). Trimming stripped 10 bases from V and 0 bases from J, with 10 bases between. This CDR3 has 13 amino acids. The CDR3 here is CATGRSSYNEQFF. The CDR3 DNA reads TGTGCCACAGGGCGCAGCTCCTACAATGAGCAGTTCTTC.

The genes are TRBV14 and TRBJ1-2; D is unclear. Germline CDR1 reads SGHDN; CDR2 reads FVKESK. The CDR3 consists of 13 residues. Trimming removed 6 bases from V and 5 bases from J, with 13 bases in between. The CDR3 loop reads CASSPRINYGYTF. The CDR3, as DNA: TGTGCCAGCAGTCCGCGGATCAATTATGGCTACACCTTC. Using reference TRBV14 and TRBJ1-2 for the parts outside the CDR3, the full variable domain is EAGVTQFPSHSVIEKGQTVTLRCDPISGHDNLYWYRRVMGKEIKFLLHFVKESKQDESGMPNNRFLAERTGGTYSTLKVQPAELEDSGVYFCASSPRINYGYTFGSGTRLTVV.

The chain employs TRBV28 and TRBJ2-7; 10 bases map to TRBD1. Germline-derived CDR1 and CDR2 are MDHEN and SYDVKM. CDR3 size: 17 residues. Unmatched junction bases numbered 10, after V lost 3 bases and J lost 2 bases. CDR3 sequence reads: CASSLGEGQGCTYEQYF. In nucleotides, the CDR3 is TGTGCCAGCAGTTTGGGAGAGGGACAGGGGTGTACCTACGAGCAGTACTTC.

The rearrangement uses TRBV27 and TRBJ1-2; D not resolved. V dropped 11 bases and J dropped 2 bases, with 12 bases sitting between them. Germline values: CDR1 MNHEY, CDR2 SMNVEV (reference sequence). The CDR3 contains 12 residues. This CDR3 is CAVQNDNYGYTF. For the CDR3, the DNA is TGTGCCGTACAGAATGACAACTATGGCTACACCTTC.

A single count supports this clone. The chain employs TRBV9 and TRBJ1-2, with TRBD1 matching over 7 bases. CDR3 length equals 14 residues. V lost 3 bases, J lost 6 bases, and 8 bases stayed unmatched. The germline V gene has CDR1 SGDLS and CDR2 YYNGEE. The CDR3 loop reads CASSAQDRRDGYTF. CDR3 nucleotide sequence: TGTGCCAGCAGCGCCCAGGACAGGAGGGATGGCTACACCTTC.

This chain connects TRBV10-3 to TRBJ2-1, with 7 positions matching TRBD1. Germline values: CDR1 ENHRY, CDR2 SYGVKD. This CDR3 is 14 amino acids long. V was pared by 6 bases and J by 7 bases, with 9 bases of the junction left unmatched. This chain's CDR3 is CAISHGTELNEQFF. The CDR3 DNA sequence: TGTGCCATCAGCCACGGGACAGAACTTAATGAGCAGTTCTTC.

This clone was picked up one time. The rearrangement uses TRBV18 and TRBJ1-3; TRBD1 is a possible D gene (5 bases). Germline V gene sequence: CDR1 KGHSH, CDR2 LQKENI. V was pared by 4 bases and J by 4 bases, with 11 bases between. CDR3 length: 14 amino acids. CDR3 amino acids: CASSQGNLGNTIYF. Here the CDR3 DNA reads TGTGCCAGCTCACAGGGGAATCTGGGAAACACCATATATTTT.

This rearrangement joins TRBV12-3 or TRBV12-4 to TRBJ1-1, with D perhaps TRBD1 (5 bases). The CDR3 consists of 13 residues. V lost 10 bases and J lost 0, with 12 bases in between. In nucleotides, the CDR3 is TGTGCCACCGCGGGACTTCTGAACACTGAAGCTTTCTTT. It specifies CATAGLLNTEAFF.

V usage is TRBV10-3 and J usage is TRBJ2-3; TRBD2 matches 12 bases. The V gene's germline CDR1 is ENHRY and CDR2 SYGVKD. This CDR3 comprises 16 residues. Trimming removed 4 bases from V and 2 bases from J; junction bases left unmatched: 4. The DNA of the CDR3 is TGTGCCATCAGTGTGACTAGCGGGGGCCTCACAGATACGCAGTATTTT. Translation gives CAISVTSGGLTDTQYF.

This chain links TRBV5-1 with TRBJ1-1; perhaps TRBD1 as D (5 bases). The CDR3 contains 13 residues. V lost 4 bases, J lost 6 bases, and 13 bases lay in between. Per germline, CDR1 SGHRS and CDR2 YFSETQ. Here the CDR3 DNA reads TGCGCCAGCAGCCTGACAGTAGGGGCTGAAGCTTTCTTT. Translating gives CASSLTVGAEAFF.

J is TRBJ1-2 and V is TRBV12-3 or TRBV12-4; no firm D call. The germline V and J ends were trimmed by 3 bases and 8 bases, with 10 bases remaining between them. The CDR3 has 12 amino acids. The CDR3 DNA follows: TGTGCCAGCAGTTTTCAGGCCTCAGGCTACACCTTC. Its protein product is CASSFQASGYTF.

Note on this clone: The junction departs from germline at one end; a sequencing error may be responsible. The chain couples TRBV25-1 to TRBJ1-2; 12 bases line up with TRBD1. CDR3 length: 12 amino acids. CDR1 and CDR2 from the germline V gene are MGHDK and SYGVNS. CDR3 bases: TGTGCCAGCAGTGGGGGACAGGGGGCTTCGGCCTTC. This translates into CASSGGQGASAF.

The chain uses TRBV10-2 and TRBJ1-1; D possibly corresponds to TRBD1 (5 bases). Germline V gene lookup returns CDR1 WSHSY and CDR2 SAAADI. The CDR3 spans 14 residues. V was cut by 0 bases and J by 5 bases, with 10 bases left in between. CDR3 DNA sequence: TGCGCCAGCAGTGAGTCGACAGAAGGGACTGAAGCTTTCTTT. Residues: CASSESTEGTEAFF.

Details on this clone: The germline gene is not matched at one end of the junction; a read error may be the cause. This rearrangement joins TRBV6-5 to TRBJ2-7; tentatively, D is TRBD1 (5 bases). Germline lookup yields CDR1 MNHEY and CDR2 SVGAGI. The CDR3 runs to 15 residues. This chain's CDR3 is CASSYQTGGEAPENF. CDR3 bases: TGTGCCAGCAGTTATCAAACAGGCGGTGAGGCCCCCGAGAACTTC.

The chain employs TRBV27 and TRBJ2-5, with TRBD1 matching 8 bases. The junction had 7 bases not matched to a gene; V was cut back by 5 bases and J by 5 bases. Germline CDR1 MNHEY, CDR2 SMNVEV (reference sequence). This CDR3 comprises 14 residues. The CDR3 nucleotides read TGTGCCAGCAGTCCCAGACAGGGGCGGGAGACCCAGTACTTC. It translates to CASSPRQGRETQYF.

This clone was detected only a few times. This chain uses TRBV6-1 with TRBJ1-5, with no clear D. CDR3 length: 16 amino acids. CDR1 is MNHNS and CDR2 is SASEGT in the germline V gene. V lost 1 base and J 2 bases, leaving 12 bases between the germline ends. In DNA form, the CDR3 reads TGTGCCAGCAGTGAAGTTCGGGGTTGGGGCAATCAGCCCCAGCATTTT. It specifies CASSEVRGWGNQPQHF.

The V gene is TRBV19, the J gene TRBJ1-4; 7 bases agree with TRBD1. This CDR3 comprises 15 residues. CDR1 and CDR2 (germline): LNHDA, SQIVND (reference sequence). With V trimmed by 5 bases and J by 3 bases, 6 bases remained unmatched. The chain's CDR3 is CASSRRDRANEKLFF. The CDR3 DNA reads TGTGCCAGTAGTCGCCGGGACAGAGCTAATGAAAAACTGTTTTTT.

This clone was found a few times. The chain has TRBV4-1 and TRBJ2-7, with a weak D call TRBD2 (5 bases). This CDR3 is built from 13 residues. V dropped 3 bases and J dropped 7 bases, with 13 bases sitting between them. CDR1 and CDR2 (germline): MGHRA, YSYEKL. CDR3 region: CASSHIGGEEQYF. Written as DNA, the CDR3 is TGCGCCAGCAGCCACATCGGAGGCGAAGAGCAGTACTTC.

The genes are TRBV7-9 and TRBJ1-6, with 7 bases aligning to TRBD1. The J segment lost 7 bases and the V segment lost 7 bases, leaving 7 bases of the junction unmatched. The V gene's germline CDR1 is SEHNR and CDR2 FQNEAQ (reference sequence). The CDR3 runs 14 residues. The CDR3 loop is CASMQGVDNSPLHF. In DNA, the CDR3 is TGTGCCAGCATGCAGGGGGTGGACAATTCACCCCTCCACTTT.

The sample holds a few counts of this clone. The rearrangement uses TRBV7-9 and TRBJ1-5, with a tentative D call TRBD1 (6 bases). This CDR3 has 16 residues. Deletions cut 1 base from V and 0 bases from J, with 10 bases between. Germline V CDR1 and CDR2: SEHNR, FQNEAQ (reference sequence). CDR3 DNA: TGTGCCAGCAGCTTAGGGGGGACACCTAGCAATCAGCCCCAGCATTTT. As protein: CASSLGGTPSNQPQHF.

V usage is TRBV2 and J usage is TRBJ1-5; 9 bases agree with TRBD1. The J segment lost 2 bases and the V segment lost 6 bases, leaving 5 bases of the junction unmatched. This CDR3 has 15 residues. The germline V gene has CDR1 SNHLY and CDR2 FYNNEI. The CDR3 loop reads CASRKQGAGNQPQHF. CDR3 in DNA: TGTGCCAGCAGAAAACAGGGGGCCGGCAATCAGCCCCAGCATTTT. Filled out from reference TRBV2 and TRBJ1-5, the complete variable domain reads EPEVTQTPSHQVTQMGQEVILRCVPISNHLYFYWYRQILGQKVEFLVSFYNNEISEKSEIFDDQFSVERPDGSNFTLKIRSTKLEDSAMYFCASRKQGAGNQPQHFGDGTRLSIL.

This chain uses TRBV27 with TRBJ2-2; D ambiguous. Germline assignment: CDR1 MNHEY and CDR2 SMNVEV (reference sequence). The CDR3 is 13 amino acids. Between the trimmed V and J ends, which lost 4 bases and 2 bases, there was a span of 5 bases. This CDR3 is CASSWQNTGELFF. CDR3 coding DNA: TGTGCCAGCAGTTGGCAAAACACCGGGGAGCTGTTTTTT.

The chain couples TRBV11-2 to TRBJ1-5; D is ambiguous. V shed 5 bases and J shed 7 bases, with 12 bases lying between them. From germline, CDR1 is SGHAT and CDR2 FQNNGV. This CDR3 contains 13 residues. The CDR3, as DNA: TGTGCCAGCAGCCACAGCCGTGGCCAGCCCCAGCATTTT. Its translation is CASSHSRGQPQHF.

The V and J genes are TRBV10-1 and TRBJ1-5; weak D call: TRBD1 (6 bases). Trimming took off 8 bases at V and 12 bases at J, with 20 bases between the two ends. CDR3 length: 13 residues. CDR1 is WNHNN and CDR2 is SYGVQD in the germline V gene (reference sequence). CDR3: CASLTSTGSHQHF. CDR3 DNA: TGCGCCAGCCTTACTTCGACAGGCTCCCACCAGCATTTT.

The J gene is TRBJ1-1, the V gene TRBV18, with D perhaps matching TRBD1 (6 bases). The ends were cut back, 3 bases at V and 1 base at J, with 9 bases in the middle. The CDR3 length is 14 residues. Germline V gives CDR1 KGHSH, CDR2 LQKENI. This CDR3 is CASSPGQQNTEAFF. In DNA, the CDR3 is TGTGCCAGCTCACCTGGACAGCAGAACACTGAAGCTTTCTTT.

The rearrangement uses TRBV6-5 and TRBJ1-2, with D possibly matching TRBD1 (5 bases). Germline V CDR1 and CDR2: MNHEY, SVGAGI. Trimming cost V 9 bases and J 4 bases, with 12 bases left between them. The CDR3 sequence is 12 residues long. The CDR3 spells CASRDLTYGYTF. The CDR3 region has the DNA TGTGCCAGTCGGGACTTAACCTATGGCTACACCTTC.

The V gene is TRBV29-1, the J gene TRBJ2-7; 7 nucleotides match TRBD1. The CDR3 is 13 residues long. The trim removed 1 base at V and 3 bases at J, leaving 3 bases unmatched. Germline V gives CDR1 SQVTM, CDR2 ANQGSEA. The CDR3 nucleotides are TGCAGCGTTGAAGTCTGGGACAGCTACGAGCAGTACTTC. Translating it yields CSVEVWDSYEQYF.

There are a few counts of this clone. The rearrangement uses TRBV7-9 and TRBJ2-1, with 10 bases that match TRBD2. V was clipped by 2 bases and J by 8 bases; unmatched bases: 12. This CDR3 region has 17 residues. The germline CDR1 and CDR2 sequences are SEHNR and FQNEAQ (reference sequence). CDR3 amino acids: CASSLSSGGPIVDEQFF. The CDR3 DNA reads as TGTGCCAGCAGCTTAAGTAGCGGGGGGCCTATTGTAGATGAGCAGTTCTTC.

This chain connects TRBV9 to TRBJ1-5, with D maybe TRBD1 (6 bases). The germline V gene encodes CDR1 SGDLS and CDR2 YYNGEE. V was shortened by 4 bases and J by 0 bases, with 11 bases between the two germline ends. CDR3 length: 15 residues. The CDR3 loop reads CASSSQGNSNQPQHF. As DNA, the CDR3 is TGTGCCAGCAGCTCACAGGGTAATAGCAATCAGCCCCAGCATTTT.

This chain uses TRBV10-1 with TRBJ2-3; D may be TRBD1 (7 bases). CDR1 is WNHNN and CDR2 is SYGVQD in the germline V gene (reference sequence). With 8 bases removed from V and 3 bases from J, the gap between germline ends came to 12 bases. The CDR3 has 13 amino acids. CDR3: CASGSGGTDTQYF. The CDR3 coding sequence is TGCGCCAGCGGATCAGGGGGGACAGATACGCAGTATTTT.

The chain uses TRBV10-1 and TRBJ1-1, with D possibly TRBD1 on 5 matching bases. CDR1 and CDR2 from the germline V gene are WNHNN and SYGVQD (reference sequence). This CDR3 spans 12 amino acids. V was clipped by 6 bases and J by 4 bases, with 9 bases between them. Here the CDR3 reads CASSTGGTEAFF. CDR3 coding DNA: TGCGCCAGCAGCACCGGGGGCACTGAAGCTTTCTTT.

The genes are TRBV24-1 and TRBJ2-3; 11 positions agree with TRBD2. Germline assignment: CDR1 KGHDR and CDR2 SFDVKD. Germline trimming cut 7 bases from V and 5 bases from J; bases unmatched to any gene: 10. The CDR3 is made up of 16 amino acids. This CDR3 reads CATRLLSGGAEDTQYF. CDR3 bases: TGTGCCACCAGGCTCCTTAGCGGGGGGGCCGAAGATACGCAGTATTTT.